This TCR beta chain appears in the sequencing data of a study of chemoradiotherapy in HPV16-positive cancers. On the study more broadly: Candidate HPV-specific T-cell clones and common TCR motifs came from functional assays in a couple of HPV16-positive patients.

Whole-study findings and limits: In HPV16-positive patients, HPV-responsive T-cell expansion tracked better recurrence-free survival. During treatment, candidate HPV-specific clones and E7-related motifs expanded in tumor.

Notes on this clone: The antigen is undetermined.

Measured with immunoSEQ multiplex PCR; TCRdb has only the in-frame clones, and not every one. This table holds approximately 3,700 clones, 90% to 95% found once. This material was collected from a patient who underwent chemoradiotherapy. This TCR derives from a human donor with HPV-associated anogenital cancer.

CDR3 in amino acids: CASSERQDREPYNEQFF. The CDR3 coding sequence is TGTGCCAGCAGTGAACGGCAGGACAGGGAACCCTACAATGAGCAGTTCTTC. V gene TRBV25-1 combines with J gene TRBJ2-1; 8 nucleotides match TRBD1. The CDR3 runs 17 residues. Germline-derived CDR1 and CDR2 are MGHDK and SYGVNS. The V and J ends lost 2 bases and 2 bases, in that order; junction bases with no gene match: 8.